This T cell receptor (beta chain) was retrieved from a study of PD-L1 blockade in urothelial cancer. Concerning this clone: The antigen remains unidentified.

Time point meaning: pretreatment peripheral blood. Pretreatment and on-treatment blood mononuclear cell samples were taken, totaling between 1 and 8 time points per patient. Findings and limits, study-wide: Clones that were tumor-associated expanded more in the blood of durable-benefit patients at 3 weeks.

Unmatched junction bases numbered 9, after V lost 5 bases and J lost 2 bases. The CDR3 loop spans 18 amino acids. Germline CDR1 reads SGHTA; CDR2 reads FQGNSA. Clones were read by immunoSEQ multiplex PCR, and TCRdb kept only the in-frame ones, dropping some. This sample carries approximately 32,000 clones, roughly four fifths of them seen once, and the ten largest clones take about 7%. The chain couples TRBV7-2 to TRBJ2-3; TRBD2 matches 14 bases. The sequence was collected from a man between 60 and 75 years old with urothelial cancer. The sample consisted of PBMCs, taken around atezolizumab (anti-PD-L1) treatment. The CDR3 region is CASSAPGLAGAITDTQYF. Here the CDR3 DNA reads TGTGCCAGCAGCGCCCCGGGACTAGCGGGGGCCATCACAGATACGCAGTATTTT. Full variable domain (rest looked up from reference TRBV7-2 and TRBJ2-3): GAGVSQSPSNKVTEKGKDVELRCDPISGHTALYWYRQSLGQGLEFLIYFQGNSAPDKSGLPSDRFSAERTGGSVSTLTIQRTQQEDSAVYLCASSAPGLAGAITDTQYFGPGTRLTVL.